This TCR beta chain came from a study of blood T cell repertoires in COVID-19. Assay used: immunoSEQ multiplex PCR; TCRdb lists only in-frame clones, some missing. Of tens of thousands of clones in the sample, around 82% were seen once. The CDR3 runs to 15 residues. Looked up from germline, CDR1 is SGHTA and CDR2 is FQGTGA. V gave up 5 bases and J gave up 0 bases, with 14 bases separating them. The sample consisted of peripheral blood. The genes are TRBV7-3 and TRBJ2-7; weak D call: TRBD1 (6 bases). The receptor's source is a middle-aged man with active COVID-19. CDR3 DNA: TGTGCCAGCAGCAAGGCAGGGGATTTCTCCTACGAGCAGTACTTC. This encodes CASSKAGDFSYEQYF.